This T cell receptor beta chain was retrieved from a study of molecular identifiers for immune sequencing clone quantification. In the case of this clonotype: A much larger clonotype is one base distant, so this may be a read error.

TCRdb fed the PCR reads into MiXCR, producing one record per CDR3 protein. Here the sample spans about 640,000 distinct CDR3 sequences, just under 20% being singletons. The V gene's germline CDR1 is DFQATT and CDR2 SNEGSKA (reference sequence). V was clipped by 1 base and J by 5 bases, with 18 bases between them. This CDR3 has 15 amino acids. The rearrangement links TRBV20-1 to TRBJ2-7; D possibly corresponds to TRBD2 (6 bases). This receptor was obtained from a human donor in good health. Some libraries in this study had Jurkat cell RNA spiked in. Sequenced sample: naive CD8+ T cells from blood, with Jurkat cell RNA spiked in. Subset: FACS-sorted CD8+CD4-CCR7+CD45RA+ naive T cells. The CDR3 nucleotides are TGCAGTGCTAGAGGTGGTTTCGGGAGCTACGACGAGCAGTACTTC. This sequence encodes CSARGGFGSYDEQYF.